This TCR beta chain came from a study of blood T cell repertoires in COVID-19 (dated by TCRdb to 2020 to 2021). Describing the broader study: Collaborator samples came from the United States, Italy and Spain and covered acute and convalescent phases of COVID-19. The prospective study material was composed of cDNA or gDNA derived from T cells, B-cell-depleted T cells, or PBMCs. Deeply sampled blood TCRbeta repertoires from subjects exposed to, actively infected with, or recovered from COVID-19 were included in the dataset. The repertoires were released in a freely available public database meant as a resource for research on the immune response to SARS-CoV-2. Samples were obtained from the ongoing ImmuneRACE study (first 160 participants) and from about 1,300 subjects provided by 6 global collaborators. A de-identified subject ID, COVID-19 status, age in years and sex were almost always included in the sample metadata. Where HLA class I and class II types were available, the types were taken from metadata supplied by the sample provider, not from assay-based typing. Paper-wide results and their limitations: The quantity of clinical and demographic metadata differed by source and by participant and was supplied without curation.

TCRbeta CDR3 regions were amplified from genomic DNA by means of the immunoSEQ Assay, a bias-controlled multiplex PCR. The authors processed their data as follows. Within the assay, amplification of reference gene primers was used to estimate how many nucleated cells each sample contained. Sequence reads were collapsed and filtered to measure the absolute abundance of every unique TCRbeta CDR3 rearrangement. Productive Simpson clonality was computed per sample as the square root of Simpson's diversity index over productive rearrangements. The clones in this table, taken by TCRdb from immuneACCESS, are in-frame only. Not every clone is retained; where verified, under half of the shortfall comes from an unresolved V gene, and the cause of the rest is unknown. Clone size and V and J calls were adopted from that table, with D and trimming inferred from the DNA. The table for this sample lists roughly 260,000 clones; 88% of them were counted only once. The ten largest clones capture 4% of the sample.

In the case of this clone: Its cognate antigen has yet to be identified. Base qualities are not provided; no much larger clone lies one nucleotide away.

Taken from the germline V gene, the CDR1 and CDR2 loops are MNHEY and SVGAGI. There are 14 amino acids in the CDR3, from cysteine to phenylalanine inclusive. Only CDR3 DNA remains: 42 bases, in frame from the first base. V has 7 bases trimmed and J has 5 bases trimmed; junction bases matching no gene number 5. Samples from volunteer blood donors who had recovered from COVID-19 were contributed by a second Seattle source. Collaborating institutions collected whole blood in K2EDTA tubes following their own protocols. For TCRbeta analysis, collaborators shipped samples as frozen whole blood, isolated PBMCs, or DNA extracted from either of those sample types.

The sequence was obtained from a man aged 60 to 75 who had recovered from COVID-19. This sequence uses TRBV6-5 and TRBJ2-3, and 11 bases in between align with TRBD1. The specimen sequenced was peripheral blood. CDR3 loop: CASKGQGAVDTQYF. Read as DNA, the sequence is TGTGCCAGCAAAGGACAGGGGGCTGTAGATACGCAGTATTTT.